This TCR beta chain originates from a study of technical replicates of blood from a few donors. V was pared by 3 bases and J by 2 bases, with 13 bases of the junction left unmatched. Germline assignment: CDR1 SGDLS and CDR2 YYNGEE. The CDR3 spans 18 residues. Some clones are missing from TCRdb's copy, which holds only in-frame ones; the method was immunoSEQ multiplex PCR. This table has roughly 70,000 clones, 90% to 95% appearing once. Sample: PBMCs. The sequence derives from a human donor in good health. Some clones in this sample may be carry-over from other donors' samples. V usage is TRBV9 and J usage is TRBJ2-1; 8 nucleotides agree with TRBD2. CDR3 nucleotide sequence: TGTGCCAGCAGCGAGGGCCGGGTCGGTAGCGGGACCTACAATGAGCAGTTCTTC. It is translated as CASSEGRVGSGTYNEQFF.